This T cell receptor beta chain stems from a study of T cell responses to AZD1222 COVID-19 vaccine. Between the trimmed V and J ends, which lost 4 bases and 6 bases, there was a span of 13 bases. CDR3 length: 14 amino acids. The germline V gene has CDR1 SGHTA and CDR2 FQGNSA. TCRdb keeps only in-frame clones here, not all; method: immunoSEQ multiplex PCR. The sample includes 100,000 to 150,000 clones, 75% to 90% of them seen just once. Study observations and caveats: Unmutated regions of variants are reportedly targeted by nearly half of spike-specific TCRs. No day 14 peak samples; only post-peak repertoires were characterized. White British donors predominated, females outnumbered males, and clonal diversity was possibly underestimated.

Of note for this clone: Its antigen is unknown.

The TCR comes from an adult in good health. The source material was peripheral blood, sampled on day 0 of AZD1222 vaccination. The V and J genes are TRBV7-2 and TRBJ2-4, with D perhaps assigned TRBD1 or TRBD2 (5 bases each). This chain's CDR3 is CASSSGREVNIQYF. The DNA for the CDR3 is TGTGCCAGCAGCTCGGGACGGGAAGTAAACATTCAGTACTTC.